The T cell receptor beta chain under discussion was sequenced for a study of shared clonotypes between healthy human individuals. CD45RO-negative cells were positively selected for CCR7, leaving out terminally differentiated effector memory CD45RA+ cells. Clones were sequenced by immunoSEQ multiplex PCR, and TCRdb holds only the in-frame ones, with some missing. This table holds roughly 2.1 million clones, about 93% found once. This sequence originates from a man between 18 and 29 years old in good health. Some clones in this sample may be carry-over from other donors' samples. Specimen: naive CD8+ T cells from PBMCs.

CDR3 bases: TGCGCCAGCAGCCAAGAGACAGCCCCTTGGTACAATGAGCAGTTCTTC. This gives the protein CASSQETAPWYNEQFF. The chain joins TRBV4-1 to TRBJ2-1; D is possibly TRBD1 (5 bases). The length of the CDR3 is 16 residues. The ends were cut back, 0 bases at V and 4 bases at J, with 13 bases in the middle. CDR1 and CDR2 (germline): MGHRA, YSYEKL.